Reported below is one T cell receptor (beta chain). Germline loops: CDR1 SNHLY, CDR2 FYNNEI. The CDR3 totals 13 residues. Trimming pared 6 bases from V and 5 bases from J, leaving 11 bases between. Using immunoSEQ multiplex PCR, the repertoire was profiled, and TCRdb retains in-frame clones only, with some absent. The sample carries approximately 35,000 clones, approximately 94% recorded once. The data were taken from a study of control samples from healthy donors and cancer patients. The clonotype comes from a man aged 35 to 55 with colorectal cancer. The chain employs TRBV2 and TRBJ2-1; D perhaps matches TRBD1 (6 bases). What was sequenced was PBMCs. DNA of the CDR3: TGTGCCAGCAGCGCTACAGGGAACAATGAGCAGTTCTTC. It yields the protein CASSATGNNEQFF.